The following is a TCR beta chain sequence with its context. The sample comes from a study of blood T cell repertoires in COVID-19. Overall study: Researchers got acute and convalescent COVID-19 samples from the United States, Italy and Spain. T cells, B-cell-depleted T cells, or PBMCs supplied cDNA or gDNA.

Under the authors' procedure: Researchers report that nucleated cell counts were estimated from reference gene primer amplification. Libraries were prepared by immunoSEQ multiplex PCR; TCRdb keeps only in-frame clonotypes and omits some of them. From that table come the V and J calls and clone size; the DNA was used to work out D and trimming. The sample holds about 240,000 clones, about 90% seen once. V was pared by 5 bases and J by 0 bases, with 14 bases between. This CDR3 spans 15 amino acids. CDR1 and CDR2 (germline): SNHLY, FYNNEI. Source material: peripheral blood. The V call is TRBV2, the J call TRBJ2-7; tentative D call: TRBD1 (6 bases). This sequence was found in a man aged 60 to 69 who had recovered from COVID-19. The CDR3 protein is CASSSGQLSSYEQYF. The DNA of the CDR3 is TGTGCCAGCAGTTCCGGACAGTTATCCTCCTACGAGCAGTACTTC.